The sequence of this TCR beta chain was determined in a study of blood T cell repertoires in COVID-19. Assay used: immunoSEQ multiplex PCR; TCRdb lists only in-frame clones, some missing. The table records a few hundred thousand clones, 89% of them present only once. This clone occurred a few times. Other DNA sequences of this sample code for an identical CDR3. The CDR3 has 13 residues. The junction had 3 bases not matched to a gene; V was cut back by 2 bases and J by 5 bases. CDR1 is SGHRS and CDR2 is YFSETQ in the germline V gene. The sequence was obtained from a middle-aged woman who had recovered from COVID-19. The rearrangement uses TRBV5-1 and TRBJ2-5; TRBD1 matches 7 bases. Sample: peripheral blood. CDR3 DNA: TGCGCCAGCAGCTTAGACAGGGTGGAGACCCAGTACTTC. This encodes CASSLDRVETQYF.